A selection of T cell receptor beta chains follows, all from one sample in a study of CD8 T cells in Susac syndrome. TCRdb re-derived calls from the immunoSEQ multiplex PCR reads in MiXCR, one entry per CDR3 protein. The sample contains 150,000 to 160,000 distinct CDR3 sequences, approximately 94% of which appear only once. The sequenced sample consisted of CD8+ T cells from PBMCs. These receptors all stem from a human donor with multiple sclerosis. The CDR3 runs from the conserved cysteine through the conserved F or W. The order of the fields is clone size, J gene, D gene, V gene, CDR3 DNA, CDR3 protein. The D gene is left open where the match is weak. Where a row states a size, it is once, few, many or the class of an expanded clone; other rows omit it.

size: .
J: TRBJ2-7
D: .
V: TRBV19
DNA: TGTGCCAGTAGTATAGGAGGGTGGAGCTCCGCCGAGCAGTACTTC
CDR3: CASSIGGWSSAEQYF

size: .
J: TRBJ2-7
D: .
V: TRBV9
DNA: TGTGCCAGCAGCGTAGGGGAACTATCCTACGAGCAGTACTTC
CDR3: CASSVGELSYEQYF

size: once
J: TRBJ2-7
D: TRBD1
V: TRBV4-3
DNA: TGCGCCAGCAGCCAAGGCCGGGACAGCCACTACGAGCAGTACTTC
CDR3: CASSQGRDSHYEQYF

size: .
J: TRBJ1-4
D: .
V: TRBV25-1
DNA: TGTGCCAGCAGTGAACTAGGACTGCCTAATGAAAAACTGTTTTTT
CDR3: CASSELGLPNEKLFF

size: .
J: TRBJ2-2
D: TRBD1
V: TRBV9
DNA: TGTGCCAGCAGCCCAACAGGGGGCGCAACCGGGGAGCTGTTTTTT
CDR3: CASSPTGGATGELFF

size: .
J: TRBJ2-1
D: TRBD2
V: TRBV3-1
DNA: TGTGCCAGCAGCCGAGGGACTAGCGGGGGGCGATTCAATGAGCAGTTCTTC
CDR3: CASSRGTSGGRFNEQFF

size: .
J: TRBJ2-5
D: TRBD2
V: TRBV20-1
DNA: TGCAGTGCTAGAGGGACTAGCAAGGAGACCCAGTACTTC
CDR3: CSARGTSKETQYF

size: .
J: TRBJ2-3
D: TRBD2
V: TRBV9
DNA: TGTGCCAGCAGCGTAGGAGGGCGGGGGGCAGATACGCAGTATTTT
CDR3: CASSVGGRGADTQYF

size: .
J: TRBJ2-3
D: .
V: TRBV7-3
DNA: TGTGCCAGCAGCCTGACAGGGAGCACGGGAGACACGCAGTATTTT
CDR3: CASSLTGSTGDTQYF

size: .
J: TRBJ1-5
D: .
V: TRBV18
DNA: TGTGCCAGCTCACCTACAATGGGTCAGCCCCAGCATTTT
CDR3: CASSPTMGQPQHF

size: .
J: TRBJ1-1
D: .
V: TRBV29-1
DNA: TGCAGCGTTGACCCTGGGCAGTTGAACACTGAAGCTTTCTTT
CDR3: CSVDPGQLNTEAFF

size: .
J: TRBJ1-1
D: .
V: TRBV7-9
DNA: TGTGCCAGCAGCTTAGCGGGACGGTTGAACACTGAAGCTTTCTTT
CDR3: CASSLAGRLNTEAFF

size: once
J: TRBJ2-7
D: TRBD2
V: TRBV2
DNA: TGTGCCAGCCGGACTTGGGCGGGGGATTCCTACGAGCAGTACTTC
CDR3: CASRTWAGDSYEQYF

size: .
J: TRBJ1-1
D: .
V: TRBV20-1
DNA: TGCAGTGCTAGAGCCAAGGGCAGGTCGAACACTGAAGCTTTCTTT
CDR3: CSARAKGRSNTEAFF

size: .
J: TRBJ1-2
D: .
V: TRBV30
DNA: TGTGCCTGGAGCGGAGAGCAATCTAACTATGGCTACACCTTC
CDR3: CAWSGEQSNYGYTF

size: .
J: TRBJ1-2
D: .
V: TRBV27
DNA: TGTGCCAGCAGTTTATCCCCTACAGGGCTCAATGGCTACACCTTC
CDR3: CASSLSPTGLNGYTF